The 14 T cell receptor beta chains presented below share a single source sample, sequenced in a study of early T cells in non-severe SARS-CoV-2 infection (dated by TCRdb to the early 2020s). The library was generated by 5' RACE. For sequencing, a NextSeq 500 was employed. TCRdb reran the public reads through fastp at Q25 and MiXCR, keeping productive beta chains. A single entry per CDR3 protein holds the most common genes and DNA from its merged rows. The sample profile shows some 38,000 distinct CDR3 sequences; 3.5% to 5% of them were found once. The ten largest clones represent 15% to 20% of the sample. The material sequenced was whole blood. These receptors came from an adult who was a healthcare worker with PCR-confirmed SARS-CoV-2 infection or an uninfected control (not recorded which).

This clonotype was found many times. The V and J genes are TRBV29-1 and TRBJ2-7; 13 positions match TRBD2. The CDR3 length is 14 residues. Germline values: CDR1 SQVTM, CDR2 ANQGSEA. Unmatched junction bases numbered 3, after V lost 5 bases and J lost 2 bases. The CDR3 region is CSVSLAGGAYEQYF. As DNA, the CDR3 is TGCAGCGTTTCACTAGCGGGGGGGGCCTACGAGCAGTACTTC.

This chain joins TRBV6-1 and TRBJ1-2; tentatively, D is TRBD1 (5 bases). This CDR3 has 13 residues. The germline V and J ends were trimmed by 8 bases and 5 bases, with 15 bases remaining between them. Germline V CDR1 and CDR2: MNHNS, SASEGT. CDR3 protein: CASGERGRYGYTF. CDR3 nucleotide sequence: TGTGCCAGCGGGGAGAGGGGCCGGTATGGCTACACCTTC.

This clonotype was seen repeatedly, ten times or more. The chain carries TRBV12-3 or TRBV12-4 and TRBJ2-7; weak D call: TRBD1 (7 bases). Trimming pared 5 bases from V and 6 bases from J, leaving 20 bases between. The CDR3 has 15 amino acids. This chain's CDR3 is CASSPSSGGLLEQYF. The DNA for the CDR3 is TGTGCCAGCAGTCCCTCGTCAGGGGGGCTCCTCGAGCAGTACTTC.

The chain couples TRBV12-3 or TRBV12-4 to TRBJ1-2; maybe TRBD1 (5 bases). CDR3 length equals 12 residues. Trimming cost V 6 bases and J 5 bases, with 10 bases left between them. CDR3 protein: CASSGGSYGYTF. The CDR3, as DNA: TGTGCCAGCAGCGGGGGTTCATATGGCTACACCTTC.

This clonotype came up many times. The chain uses TRBV27 and TRBJ2-3; D is unclear. The V gene's germline CDR1 is MNHEY and CDR2 SMNVEV (reference sequence). Trimming stripped 1 base from V and 5 bases from J, with 13 bases between. CDR3 length: 15 residues. The CDR3 coding sequence is TGTGCCAGCAGTTTATTCCACCCCTGGGAAGATACGCAGTATTTT. Translated: CASSLFHPWEDTQYF.

DNA of the CDR3: TGTGCCACCTCCCGGGGGGGCATGGAGACCCAGTACTTC. This gives the protein CATSRGGMETQYF. The chain links TRBV12-3 or TRBV12-4 to TRBJ2-5; 8 nucleotides match TRBD2. Trimming took 10 bases from V and 5 from J; bases not matched to a gene: 9. CDR3 size: 13 residues.

In its sample, this clonotype was seen many times. The chain uses TRBV4-1 and TRBJ2-3; D is perhaps TRBD2 (5 bases). Germline-derived CDR1 and CDR2 are MGHRA and YSYEKL. The CDR3 consists of 18 residues. Trimming took off 3 bases at V and 0 bases at J, with 19 bases between the two ends. CDR3 DNA: TGCGCCAGCAGCCACAAACGAGGGCAGCGGCATAGCACAGATACGCAGTATTTT. It yields the protein CASSHKRGQRHSTDTQYF.

This clonotype appeared many times. The chain recombines TRBV20-1 with TRBJ2-7, with D possibly called TRBD1 or TRBD2 (5 bases each). The CDR3 covers 13 residues. CDR1 and CDR2 (germline): DFQATT, SNEGSKA (reference sequence). Between the trimmed V and J ends, which lost 5 bases and 6 bases, there was a span of 17 bases. The CDR3 DNA sequence: TGCAGTGCTCCACGGACGAGGGGCCTCGAGCAGTACTTC. Protein product: CSAPRTRGLEQYF.

At least ten counts were recorded for this clonotype. The chain employs TRBV2 and TRBJ1-6; D gene unclear. Per the germline V gene, CDR1 is SNHLY and CDR2 is FYNNEI. The V gene lost 0 bases and the J gene lost 10 bases, with 16 bases spanning the gap. This CDR3 has 16 residues. CDR3 nucleotide sequence: TGTGCCAGCAGTGAAGCGCGGCAGTTCCGCGGGTCACCCCTCCACTTT. The encoded protein is CASSEARQFRGSPLHF.

The sample holds many counts of this clonotype. This sequence joins TRBV30 and TRBJ2-5; no clear D. Trimming stripped 5 bases from V and 4 bases from J, with 14 bases between. Germline V gene data show CDR1 as GTSNPN and CDR2 as SVGIG (reference sequence). The CDR3 is 13 residues long. The CDR3: CAWGYPKAETQYF. The CDR3 coding sequence is TGTGCCTGGGGCTATCCAAAGGCAGAGACCCAGTACTTC.

This clonotype was seen many times. The rearrangement uses TRBV29-1 and TRBJ1-1; 7 bases are a match to TRBD1. Unmatched junction bases numbered 8, after V lost 7 bases and J lost 6 bases. The CDR3 is 12 residues long. Germline loops: CDR1 SQVTM, CDR2 ANQGSEA. CDR3 loop: CSANRGRAEAFF. As DNA, the CDR3 is TGCAGCGCAAACAGGGGACGGGCTGAAGCTTTCTTT. Together with reference TRBV29-1 and TRBJ1-1, the CDR3 gives the full variable domain: SAVISQKPSRDICQRGTSLTIQCQVDSQVTMMFWYRQQPGQSLTLIATANQGSEATYESGFVIDKFPISRPNLTFSTLTVSNMSPEDSSIYLCSANRGRAEAFFGQGTRLTVV.

J is TRBJ2-5 and V is TRBV18; no clear D. Germline loops: CDR1 KGHSH, CDR2 LQKENI. This CDR3 contains 13 residues. V shed 5 bases and J shed 0 bases, with 7 bases lying between them. The CDR3: CASSDGDQETQYF. The CDR3 DNA reads as TGTGCCAGCTCAGATGGAGACCAAGAGACCCAGTACTTC.

This clonotype was counted at least ten times. The J gene is TRBJ2-1, the V gene TRBV18; D possibly corresponds to TRBD1 (5 bases). The CDR3 totals 12 residues. Trimming removed 1 base from V and 11 bases from J, with 9 bases in between. Germline V gene data show CDR1 as KGHSH and CDR2 as LQKENI. The CDR3 loop is CASSPLGEKQFF. CDR3 nucleotides: TGTGCCAGCTCACCACTAGGGGAAAAGCAGTTCTTC. The full variable domain, with the rest looked up from reference TRBV18 and TRBJ2-1, is NAGVMQNPRHLVRRRGQEARLRCSPMKGHSHVYWYRQLPEEGLKFMVYLQKENIIDESGMPKERFSAEFPKEGPSILRIQQVVRGDSAAYFCASSPLGEKQFFGPGTRLTVL.

This clonotype was detected only a few times. This CDR3 is CASSNRASSTDTQYF. CDR3 sequence (DNA): TGTGCCAGCAGCAACAGGGCGTCTAGCACAGATACGCAGTATTTT. The chain is built from TRBV7-2 and TRBJ2-3; possible D gene TRBD1, 6 bases. From germline, CDR1 is SGHTA and CDR2 FQGNSA. Trimming shortened V by 5 bases and J by 0 bases, and 12 bases separated the two germline ends. The CDR3 has 15 amino acids. Full variable domain (outside the CDR3, taken from reference TRBV7-2 and TRBJ2-3): GAGVSQSPSNKVTEKGKDVELRCDPISGHTALYWYRQSLGQGLEFLIYFQGNSAPDKSGLPSDRFSAERTGGSVSTLTIQRTQQEDSAVYLCASSNRASSTDTQYFGPGTRLTVL.